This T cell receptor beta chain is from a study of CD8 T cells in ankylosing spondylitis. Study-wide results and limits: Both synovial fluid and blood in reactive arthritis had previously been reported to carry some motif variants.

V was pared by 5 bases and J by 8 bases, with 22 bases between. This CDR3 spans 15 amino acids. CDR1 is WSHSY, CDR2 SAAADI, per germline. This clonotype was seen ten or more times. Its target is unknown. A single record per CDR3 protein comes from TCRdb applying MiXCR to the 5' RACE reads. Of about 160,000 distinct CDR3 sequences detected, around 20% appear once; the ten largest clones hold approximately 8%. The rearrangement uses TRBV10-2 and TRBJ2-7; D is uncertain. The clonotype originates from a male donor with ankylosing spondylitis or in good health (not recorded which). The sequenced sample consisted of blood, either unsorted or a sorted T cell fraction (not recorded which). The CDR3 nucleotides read TGCGCCAGCAGTAAACCGTTTCCAGACCCTACGAAGCAGTACTTC. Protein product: CASSKPFPDPTKQYF.